The next 30 T cell receptor beta chains were all read from a single sample in a study of naive and memory T cell subsets. Both TRBC1 and TRBC2 were covered by a beta constant-region primer of two equimolar oligonucleotides. One entry per CDR3 protein results from TCRdb running MiXCR on the UMI-ligation and nested PCR reads. The sample includes around 160,000 distinct CDR3 sequences, approximately 15% of them seen just once. The sequenced sample consisted of naive CD4+ T cells from blood. Receptors were obtained from a human donor in good health.

This clonotype was counted many times. The rearrangement uses TRBV5-1 and TRBJ2-7; 11 bases fit TRBD1. Losses at the gene ends were 4 bases for V and 5 bases for J; bases not matched to a gene: 14. Germline loops: CDR1 SGHRS, CDR2 YFSETQ. This CDR3 contains 17 residues. CDR3 protein: CASSKVTVGQGAHEQYF. CDR3 nucleotides: TGCGCCAGCAGCAAGGTTACAGTCGGACAGGGGGCCCACGAGCAGTACTTC.

This chain uses TRBV6-2 or TRBV6-3 with TRBJ1-2; D gene ambiguous. Germline values: CDR1 MNHEY, CDR2 SVGEGT. Trimming stripped 5 bases from V and 5 bases from J, with 9 bases between. The CDR3 extends over 12 amino acids. In DNA form, the CDR3 reads TGTGCCAGCAGTGCCGGCCGATATGGCTACACCTTC. Translating it yields CASSAGRYGYTF.

This sequence joins TRBV24-1 and TRBJ2-1; unclear D gene. CDR1 and CDR2 from the germline V gene are KGHDR and SFDVKD. The CDR3 runs 15 residues. Trimming cost V 2 bases and J 5 bases, with 12 bases left between them. CDR3 loop: CATSDSSDDDNEQFF. DNA of the CDR3: TGTGCCACCAGTGATTCGTCGGACGATGACAATGAGCAGTTCTTC.

The J gene is TRBJ1-3, the V gene TRBV10-3; D is undetermined. Germline V CDR1 and CDR2: ENHRY, SYGVKD. Trimming left V 8 bases short and J 6 bases short, with 14 bases between. CDR3 size: 13 residues. The CDR3 loop reads CAIAEVSANTIYF. The CDR3 DNA reads as TGTGCCATCGCCGAGGTTTCCGCAAACACCATATATTTT.

The rearrangement uses TRBV28 and TRBJ1-4; a weak D match, TRBD1 (5 bases). The germline V gene encodes CDR1 MDHEN and CDR2 SYDVKM. The CDR3 length is 15 residues. The V gene lost 8 bases and the J gene lost 0 bases, with 13 bases spanning the gap. CDR3 nucleotide sequence: TGTGCCAGCGGGACCCCCCGGGCAACTAATGAAAAACTGTTTTTT. Amino acids: CASGTPRATNEKLFF.

This clonotype appeared a few times. The chain carries TRBV9 and TRBJ2-2, with D unresolved. Germline values: CDR1 SGDLS, CDR2 YYNGEE. Deletions cut 2 bases from V and 8 bases from J, with 10 bases between. This CDR3 comprises 13 residues. The CDR3 protein is CASSVDLEGELFF. The CDR3 bases are TGTGCCAGCAGCGTCGACTTGGAGGGGGAGCTGTTTTTT.

This rearrangement joins TRBV27 to TRBJ1-2; no firm D call. The V gene's germline CDR1 is MNHEY and CDR2 SMNVEV (reference sequence). V lost 8 bases and J 8 bases, leaving 15 bases between the germline ends. The CDR3 extends over 12 amino acids. The CDR3 loop reads CASSGTLGGYTF. In DNA form, the CDR3 reads TGTGCCAGCTCCGGCACCCTCGGAGGCTACACCTTC.

The chain links TRBV6-2 or TRBV6-3 to TRBJ2-7; TRBD2 matches 11 bases. This CDR3 contains 18 residues. The V gene end was trimmed by 5 bases and the J gene end by 4 bases; junction bases not matched to a gene: 16. In germline, CDR1 is MNHEY, CDR2 SVGEGT. The CDR3 loop is CASSQNRKSSGRRYEQYF. The CDR3 DNA sequence: TGTGCCAGCAGTCAAAACCGAAAATCTAGCGGGAGGAGGTACGAGCAGTACTTC.

A note on this clonotype: Relative to the germline gene, one junction end is altered; a read error may explain this. The CDR3 nucleotides read TGTGCCAGCAGTTTGTCCGGGACTAGCGGGAGTCACGGGGGAAATTTT. Translating it yields CASSLSGTSGSHGGNF. J is TRBJ2-3 and V is TRBV28, with 14 bases aligning to TRBD2. Germline values: CDR1 MDHEN, CDR2 SYDVKM. There are 16 residues in the CDR3.

V usage is TRBV6-5 and J usage is TRBJ1-1; D unclear. The V gene's germline CDR1 is MNHEY and CDR2 SVGAGI. The V end lost 5 bases, the J end lost 4 bases, and 14 bases lay between the germline ends. The CDR3 has 14 residues. DNA of the CDR3: TGTGCCAGCAGTATAAGCGCGGGGAGCACTGAAGCTTTCTTT. Its protein product is CASSISAGSTEAFF.

This clonotype was counted only a few times. The CDR3 here is CSASIAGLTDTQYF. CDR3 coding DNA: TGCAGTGCTAGTATCGCGGGGCTCACAGATACGCAGTATTTT. The chain couples TRBV20-1 to TRBJ2-3; tentatively, D is TRBD2 (6 bases). CDR1 and CDR2 (germline): DFQATT, SNEGSKA (reference sequence). This CDR3 contains 14 residues. The V gene lost 3 bases and the J gene lost 2 bases, with 12 bases spanning the gap.

The rearrangement links TRBV20-1 to TRBJ2-3; TRBD1 aligns across 8 bases. V lost 2 bases, J lost 5 bases, and 3 bases stayed unmatched. The germline CDR1 and CDR2 sequences are DFQATT and SNEGSKA (reference sequence). The length of the CDR3 is 13 residues. The CDR3 is CSARQGAVDTQYF. DNA of the CDR3: TGCAGTGCTAGACAGGGGGCTGTAGATACGCAGTATTTT.

Ten or more counts support this clonotype. This sequence joins TRBV6-1 and TRBJ2-7; 12 nucleotides agree with TRBD2. Germline V gives CDR1 MNHNS, CDR2 SASEGT. After removal of 6 bases from V and 2 bases from J, the junction contained 2 bases not matched to a gene. The CDR3 contains 14 residues. CDR3 region: CASRRLAGAYEQYF. CDR3 coding DNA: TGTGCCAGCAGAAGACTAGCGGGAGCCTACGAGCAGTACTTC.

The DNA of the CDR3 is TGTGCCGCGAGAGCCGGCTCCGGGGGACTAGCGGGAAGCGCTGAAACAGATACGCAGTATTTT. The encoded protein is CAARAGSGGLAGSAETDTQYF. The V gene is TRBV10-3, the J gene TRBJ2-3; 13 bases are shared with TRBD2. The CDR3 has 21 residues. Germline trimming cut 11 bases from V and 3 bases from J; bases unmatched to any gene: 26. Germline V gene data show CDR1 as ENHRY and CDR2 as SYGVKD.

The gene calls are TRBV15 and TRBJ1-2, with TRBD1 as a possible D gene (6 bases). V was shortened by 0 bases and J by 4 bases, with 15 bases between the two germline ends. This CDR3 comprises 16 residues. Germline V CDR1 and CDR2: LNHNV, YYDKDF (reference sequence). CDR3 bases: TGTGCCACCAGCAGAGAACGGGCAGGGGCTAGCTATGGCTACACCTTC. Translation gives CATSRERAGASYGYTF.

The J gene is TRBJ2-1, the V gene TRBV10-3, with D perhaps matching TRBD2 (7 bases). Germline V gives CDR1 ENHRY, CDR2 SYGVKD. The V and J ends lost 6 bases and 3 bases respectively, with 27 bases between them. The CDR3 sequence is 19 residues long. CDR3 nucleotide sequence: TGTGCCATCAGCGGGGGCCCGGGGAGCGGGACAACAAACTACAATGAGCAGTTCTTC. Its protein product is CAISGGPGSGTTNYNEQFF.

This rearrangement joins TRBV28 to TRBJ2-3; 7 bases are shared with TRBD1. Germline V gene sequence: CDR1 MDHEN, CDR2 SYDVKM. Trimming took 5 bases from V and 1 from J; bases not matched to a gene: 6. The CDR3 runs to 15 residues. Written as DNA, the CDR3 is TGTGCCAGCAGTAACCACCAGGGGGGCACAGATACGCAGTATTTT. Protein sequence: CASSNHQGGTDTQYF.

The rearrangement uses TRBV7-7 and TRBJ2-1, with D possibly being TRBD1 or TRBD2 (5 bases each). The CDR3 loop spans 13 amino acids. Trimming removed 8 bases from V and 5 bases from J, with 13 bases in between. In germline, CDR1 is SSHAT, CDR2 FNYEAQ (reference sequence). The CDR3 reads CASGQGRDNEQFF. The DNA for the CDR3 is TGTGCCAGCGGGCAGGGACGGGACAATGAGCAGTTCTTC.

This clonotype was detected a few times. The chain joins TRBV4-2 to TRBJ2-7; D may be TRBD2 (5 bases). The CDR3 spans 14 residues. V dropped 3 bases and J dropped 2 bases, with 11 bases sitting between them. Germline values: CDR1 LGHNA, CDR2 YNFKEQ. CDR3 sequence reads: CASSQLWETYEQYF. The CDR3 DNA reads as TGTGCCAGCAGCCAGCTCTGGGAGACCTACGAGCAGTACTTC.

This clonotype appeared a few times. The chain employs TRBV2 and TRBJ2-7, with unresolved D. Trimming left V 7 bases short and J 5 bases short, with 9 bases between. CDR3 length: 11 residues. Germline CDR1 and CDR2: SNHLY and FYNNEI. The CDR3 DNA reads TGTGCCAGCACCGGATACCACGAGCAGTACTTC. Protein: CASTGYHEQYF. Variable domain in full (rest from reference TRBV2 and TRBJ2-7): EPEVTQTPSHQVTQMGQEVILRCVPISNHLYFYWYRQILGQKVEFLVSFYNNEISEKSEIFDDQFSVERPDGSNFTLKIRSTKLEDSAMYFCASTGYHEQYFGPGTRLTVT.

At least ten counts were recorded for this clonotype. The J gene is TRBJ2-3, the V gene TRBV7-2; 11 nucleotides line up with TRBD2. CDR1 SGHTA and CDR2 FQGNSA come from the germline V gene. Trimming took 0 bases from V and 4 from J; bases not matched to a gene: 3. The CDR3 has 16 residues. The CDR3 is CASSLALAGGSDTQYF. Here the CDR3 DNA reads TGTGCCAGCAGCTTAGCTCTAGCGGGAGGTTCAGATACGCAGTATTTT.

This clonotype has just a few counts. V gene TRBV6-5 combines with J gene TRBJ1-5; D is uncertain. Trimming cost V 0 bases and J 9 bases, with 15 bases left between them. There are 15 residues in the CDR3. The germline V gene encodes CDR1 MNHEY and CDR2 SVGAGI. The DNA of the CDR3 is TGTGCCAGCAGTTACTCGAGGGATTTCCGGACGCCCCAGCATTTT. Its protein is CASSYSRDFRTPQHF.

DNA for the CDR3: TGCAGTGCTAGAGTAAGCTACGAGCAGTACTTC. This gives the protein CSARVSYEQYF. The V and J genes are TRBV20-1 and TRBJ2-7; D gene ambiguous. The CDR3 totals 11 residues. Germline CDR1 DFQATT, CDR2 SNEGSKA (reference sequence). Trimming cost V 1 base and J 3 bases, with 4 bases left between them.

This clonotype was found many times. The germline gene is not matched at one end of the junction; a read error may be the cause. The chain carries TRBV20-1 and TRBJ2-5; no clear D. Germline V CDR1 and CDR2: DFQATT, SNEGSKA (reference sequence). The CDR3 has 12 residues. CDR3 DNA sequence: TGCAGTGCCAGAGGTGGGGAAGAGACCCAGTACTTC. Translated, it gives CSARGGEETQYF.

This clonotype came up a few times. Its ends do not fully match the called genes, so a read error is possible. The J gene is TRBJ2-5, the V gene TRBV27; D call uncertain. CDR1 MNHEY and CDR2 SMNVEV come from the germline V gene (reference sequence). This CDR3 spans 10 amino acids. CDR3 nucleotides: TGTGCCAGCAGCACAGAGGCCCAGTACTTC. Protein sequence: CASSTEAQYF.

The chain joins TRBV20-1 to TRBJ2-3; 8 bases align to TRBD2. V lost 3 bases to trimming and J lost 5 bases; unmatched junction nucleotides: 4. Germline CDR1 is DFQATT and CDR2 is SNEGSKA (reference sequence). This CDR3 has 13 amino acids. DNA for the CDR3: TGCAGTGCTAGCGGGAGGGCCATAGATACGCAGTATTTT. Translated, it gives CSASGRAIDTQYF.

The chain is built from TRBV7-8 and TRBJ2-5; no firm D call. The V gene lost 6 bases and the J gene lost 4 bases, with 6 bases spanning the gap. The V gene's germline CDR1 is SGHVS and CDR2 FQNEAQ. This CDR3 comprises 11 residues. For the CDR3, the DNA is TGTGCCAGCAGTACCACAGAGACCCAGTACTTC. This gives the protein CASSTTETQYF.

This clonotype has a handful of counts. The chain links TRBV5-1 to TRBJ2-7; D gene uncertain. V lost 5 bases to trimming and J lost 2 bases, with 14 bases between them. In germline, CDR1 is SGHRS, CDR2 YFSETQ. This CDR3 has 14 residues. In nucleotides, the CDR3 is TGCGCCAGCAGTCGCAGCGAGGCAGCCTACGAGCAGTACTTC. It is translated as CASSRSEAAYEQYF.

Written as DNA, the CDR3 is TGTGCCAGCAGCTTTGGAACGCAGGGACTCCAGCCCCAGCATTTT. Residues: CASSFGTQGLQPQHF. The chain couples TRBV7-9 to TRBJ1-5; D might be TRBD1 (5 bases). CDR3 length: 15 residues. The germline V gene has CDR1 SEHNR and CDR2 FQNEAQ (reference sequence). V lost 3 bases and J lost 7, with 16 bases in between.

The chain joins TRBV28 to TRBJ2-7; 14 bases align to TRBD2. The V segment lost 10 bases and the J segment 2 bases; nucleotides outside the gene matches: 7. Germline assignment: CDR1 MDHEN and CDR2 SYDVKM. This CDR3 has 15 amino acids. The CDR3 DNA is TGTGCCACTCATTCGACTAGCGGGGGGGCCTACGAGCAGTACTTC. Residues: CATHSTSGGAYEQYF.